What follows describes a single T cell receptor beta chain. These data come from a study of cytomegalovirus exposure and HLA in healthy donors. In the PCR, 60 Vbeta and 13 Jbeta primers were used. Profiling relied on immunoSEQ multiplex PCR, and the TCRdb table lists in-frame clones only, not all of them. The sample has approximately 100,000 clones; around 80% are singletons. The germline V gene has CDR1 GTSNPN and CDR2 SVGIG (reference sequence). Trimming stripped 4 bases from V and 2 bases from J, with 17 bases between. This CDR3 comprises 15 residues. The chain recombines TRBV30 with TRBJ1-1; possible D gene TRBD1, 5 bases. The source material was PBMCs. The source of this sequence is a middle-aged woman in good health and CMV-seronegative. The CDR3 nucleotides are TGTGCCTGGAAGAGAAGGGGCTGGGGAAACACTGAAGCTTTCTTT. Translating gives CAWKRRGWGNTEAFF.